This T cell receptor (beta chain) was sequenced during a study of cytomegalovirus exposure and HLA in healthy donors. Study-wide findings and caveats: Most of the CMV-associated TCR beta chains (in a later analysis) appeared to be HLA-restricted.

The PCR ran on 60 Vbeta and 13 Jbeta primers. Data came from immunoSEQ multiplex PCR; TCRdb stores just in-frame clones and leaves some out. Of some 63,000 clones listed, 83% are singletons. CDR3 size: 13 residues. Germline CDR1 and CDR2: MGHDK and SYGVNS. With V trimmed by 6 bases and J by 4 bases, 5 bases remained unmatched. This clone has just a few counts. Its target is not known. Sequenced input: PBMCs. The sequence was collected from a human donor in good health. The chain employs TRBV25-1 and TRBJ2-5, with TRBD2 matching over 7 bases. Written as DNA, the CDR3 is TGTGCCAGCAGGCCGACTAGCATAGAGACCCAGTACTTC. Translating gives CASRPTSIETQYF.